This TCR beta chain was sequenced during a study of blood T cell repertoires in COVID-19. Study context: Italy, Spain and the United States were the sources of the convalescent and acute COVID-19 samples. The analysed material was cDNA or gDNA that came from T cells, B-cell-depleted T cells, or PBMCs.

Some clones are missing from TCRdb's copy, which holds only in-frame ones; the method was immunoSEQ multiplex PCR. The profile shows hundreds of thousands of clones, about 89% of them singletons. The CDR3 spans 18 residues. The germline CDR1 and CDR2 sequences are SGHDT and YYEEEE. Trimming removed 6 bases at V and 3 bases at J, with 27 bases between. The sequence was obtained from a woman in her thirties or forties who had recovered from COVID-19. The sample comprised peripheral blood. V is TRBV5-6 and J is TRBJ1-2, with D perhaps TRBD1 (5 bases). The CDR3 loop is CASTLGVGRQALYYGYTF. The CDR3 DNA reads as TGTGCCAGCACCTTAGGGGTGGGGAGGCAGGCGTTATACTATGGCTACACCTTC.